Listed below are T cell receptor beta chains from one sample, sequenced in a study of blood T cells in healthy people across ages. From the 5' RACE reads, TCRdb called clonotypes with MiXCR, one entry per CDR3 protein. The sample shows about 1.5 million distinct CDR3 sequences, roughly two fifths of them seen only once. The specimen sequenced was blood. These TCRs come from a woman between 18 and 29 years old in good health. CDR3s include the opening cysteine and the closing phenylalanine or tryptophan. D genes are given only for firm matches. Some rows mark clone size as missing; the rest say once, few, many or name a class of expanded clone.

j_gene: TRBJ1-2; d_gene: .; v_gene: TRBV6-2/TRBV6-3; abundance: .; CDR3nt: TGTGCCAGCAGTTACTCGAGGGGGAGCGGCTACACCTTC; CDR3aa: CASSYSRGSGYTF
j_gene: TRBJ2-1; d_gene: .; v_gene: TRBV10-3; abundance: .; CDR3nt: TGTGCCATCAGTGGTAGGGCCTGGAATGAGCAGTTCTTC; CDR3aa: CAISGRAWNEQFF
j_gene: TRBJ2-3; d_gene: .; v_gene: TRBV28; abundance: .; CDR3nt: TGTGCCAGCAGTCAGATGGTGGGGCTCCCGCCGAATACGCAGTATTTT; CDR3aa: CASSQMVGLPPNTQYF
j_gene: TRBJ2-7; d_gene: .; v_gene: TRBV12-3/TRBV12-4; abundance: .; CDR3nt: TGTGCCAGCAGTTACTCGGGGCGGGACGGGGGCTACGAGCAGTACTTC; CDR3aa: CASSYSGRDGGYEQYF
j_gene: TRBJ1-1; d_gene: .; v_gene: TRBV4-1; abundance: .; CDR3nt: TGCGCCAGCAGCCAAGGGCAGGGCTCTAGATACACTGAAGCTTTCTTT; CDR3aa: CASSQGQGSRYTEAFF
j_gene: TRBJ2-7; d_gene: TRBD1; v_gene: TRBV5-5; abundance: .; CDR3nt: TGTGCCAGCAGCACCCGGGACAGCAGCATTTACAATGAGCAGTACTTC; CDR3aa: CASSTRDSSIYNEQYF
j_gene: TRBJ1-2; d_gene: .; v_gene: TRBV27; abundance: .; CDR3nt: TGTGCCAGCGGCCCCAGGATCTGGAGTGGCTACACCTTC; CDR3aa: CASGPRIWSGYTF
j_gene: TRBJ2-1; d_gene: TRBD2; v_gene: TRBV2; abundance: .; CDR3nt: TGTGCCAGCAGTGTCCCGGGACTAGATGGAGGGACGTTCTTC; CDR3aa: CASSVPGLDGGTFF
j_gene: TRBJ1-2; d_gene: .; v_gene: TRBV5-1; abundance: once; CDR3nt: TGCACCAGCAGCTTGGATACAGGTTCCTATGGCTACACCTTC; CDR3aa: CTSSLDTGSYGYTF
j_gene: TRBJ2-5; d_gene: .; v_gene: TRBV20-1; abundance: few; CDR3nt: TGCAGTGAGACTAAGCGGAGCCAAGAGACCCAGTACTTC; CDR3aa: CSETKRSQETQYF
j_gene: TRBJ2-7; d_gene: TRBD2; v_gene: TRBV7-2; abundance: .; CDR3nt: TGTGCCAGCAGCTTAGGCGGGGGAGTCGACGAGCAGTACTTC; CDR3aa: CASSLGGGVDEQYF
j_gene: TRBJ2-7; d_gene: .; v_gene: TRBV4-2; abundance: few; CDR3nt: TGTGCCAGCAGCCAGGTAGTTGGTGAGCAGTACTTC; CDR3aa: CASSQVVGEQYF
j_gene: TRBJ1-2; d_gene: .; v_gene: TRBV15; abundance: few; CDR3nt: TGTGCCACCAGGACGACAGGCAACTATGGCTACACCTTC; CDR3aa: CATRTTGNYGYTF
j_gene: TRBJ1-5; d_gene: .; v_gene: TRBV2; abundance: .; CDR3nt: TGTGCCAGCAGTGGACGAGGGGCCAATCAGCCCCAGCATTTT; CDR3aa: CASSGRGANQPQHF
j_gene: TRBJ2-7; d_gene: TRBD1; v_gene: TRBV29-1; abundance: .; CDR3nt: TGCAGCGTGCCGGGACAGGGAGGCTACGAGCAGTACTTC; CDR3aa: CSVPGQGGYEQYF
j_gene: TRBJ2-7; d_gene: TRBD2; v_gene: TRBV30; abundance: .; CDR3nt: TGTGCCTGGACTCCTGGGGCGGGGGATTTAAAATCCTACAATGAGCAGTACTTC; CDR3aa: CAWTPGAGDLKSYNEQYF
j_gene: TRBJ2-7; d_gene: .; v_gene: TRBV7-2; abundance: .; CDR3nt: TGTGCCAGCAGCTTATTTTCGGGAGCGGTCTACGAGCAGTACTTC; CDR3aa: CASSLFSGAVYEQYF
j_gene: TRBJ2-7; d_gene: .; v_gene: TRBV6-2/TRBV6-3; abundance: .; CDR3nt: TGTGCCAGCAGTTACTCGAGGCCGGGGCATCCCTCCTACGAGCAGTACTTC; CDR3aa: CASSYSRPGHPSYEQYF
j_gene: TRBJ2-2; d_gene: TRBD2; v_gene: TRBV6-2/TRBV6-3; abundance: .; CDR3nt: TGTGCCAGCCGGAGCCGGACAATGATAGCGGGGGAAAACACCGGGGAGCTGTTTTTT; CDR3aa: CASRSRTMIAGENTGELFF
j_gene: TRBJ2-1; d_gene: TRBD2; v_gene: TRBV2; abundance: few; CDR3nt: TGTGCCAGCAGAGCAACTAGCGGGAGGGTGGGTGAGCAGTTCTTC; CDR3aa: CASRATSGRVGEQFF
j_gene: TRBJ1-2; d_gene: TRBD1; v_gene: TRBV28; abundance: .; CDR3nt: TGTGCCAGCAGCCAAGGGGGGACAGAATCCTATGGCTACACCTTC; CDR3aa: CASSQGGTESYGYTF
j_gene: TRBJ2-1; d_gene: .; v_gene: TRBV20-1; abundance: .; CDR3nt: TGCAGTGCAGTGGGACCTCCTTACAATGAGCAGTTCTTC; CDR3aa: CSAVGPPYNEQFF
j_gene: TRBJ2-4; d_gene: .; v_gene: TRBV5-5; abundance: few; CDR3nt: TGTGCCAGCAGCTTGTTAGTCGGGTGGGCCAAAAACATTCAGTACTTC; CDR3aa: CASSLLVGWAKNIQYF
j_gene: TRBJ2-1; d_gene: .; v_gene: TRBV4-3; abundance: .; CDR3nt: TGCGCCGGCAGCCAAGATTATGGCCGTTTAGGCTACGAGCAGTTCTTC; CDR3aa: CAGSQDYGRLGYEQFF
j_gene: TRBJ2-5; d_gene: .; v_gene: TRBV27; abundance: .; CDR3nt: TGTGCCAGCACTTTGAATTGGGGCAAAGAGACCCAGTACTTC; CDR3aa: CASTLNWGKETQYF
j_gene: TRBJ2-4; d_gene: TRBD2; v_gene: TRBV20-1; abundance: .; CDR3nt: TGCAGTCGTTTCGAGCGGGGGTACAATGAGCAGTACTTC; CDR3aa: CSRFERGYNEQYF
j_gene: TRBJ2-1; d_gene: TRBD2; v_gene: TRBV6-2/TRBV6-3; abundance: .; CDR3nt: TGTGCCAGCAGATCGAGGACTAGCGCTTACAATGAGCAGTTCTTC; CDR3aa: CASRSRTSAYNEQFF
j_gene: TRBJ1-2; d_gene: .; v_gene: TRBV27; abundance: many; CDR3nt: TGTGCCAGCAGCTTAGGAGGGGGAGGCTATGGCTACACCTTC; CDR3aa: CASSLGGGGYGYTF
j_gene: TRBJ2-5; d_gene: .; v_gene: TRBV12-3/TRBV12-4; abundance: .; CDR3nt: TGTGCCAGCATCAGCCGGGACTCCCTTTTTAATGAGCAGTACTTC; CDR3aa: CASISRDSLFNEQYF
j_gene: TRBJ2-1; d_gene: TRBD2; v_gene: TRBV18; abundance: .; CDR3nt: TGTGCCAGCTCACCCTACGGAGCGGGGGGGCCAGTGAATGAGCAGTTCTTC; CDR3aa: CASSPYGAGGPVNEQFF
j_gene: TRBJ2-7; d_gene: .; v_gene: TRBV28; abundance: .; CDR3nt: TGTGCCAGCAGTTCCTCTTTGACAGGTCTCATTGGGTACGAGCAGTACTTC; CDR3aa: CASSSSLTGLIGYEQYF
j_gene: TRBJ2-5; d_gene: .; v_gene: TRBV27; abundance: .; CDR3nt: TGTGCCAGCAGTTTCCTTACGTACCAAGAGACCCAGTACTTC; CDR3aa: CASSFLTYQETQYF
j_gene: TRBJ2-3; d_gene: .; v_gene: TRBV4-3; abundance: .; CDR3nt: TGCGCCAGCAGCCAAGATCCCTTAGGAGGGGGAAGCACAGATACGCAGTATTTT; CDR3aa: CASSQDPLGGGSTDTQYF
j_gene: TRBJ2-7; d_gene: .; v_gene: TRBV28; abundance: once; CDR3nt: TGTGCCAGCACTCTTTTGAGGGGGAGCTACGAGCAGTACTTC; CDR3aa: CASTLLRGSYEQYF
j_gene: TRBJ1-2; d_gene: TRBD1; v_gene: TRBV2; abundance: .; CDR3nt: TGTGCCAGCAAGCCGGGACAGGGGGCGTATGGCTACACCTTC; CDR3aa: CASKPGQGAYGYTF
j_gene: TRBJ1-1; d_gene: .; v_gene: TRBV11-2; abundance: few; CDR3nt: TGTGCCAGCAGCTTAGCTCCCCGGACCCCCACTGAAGCTTTCTTT; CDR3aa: CASSLAPRTPTEAFF
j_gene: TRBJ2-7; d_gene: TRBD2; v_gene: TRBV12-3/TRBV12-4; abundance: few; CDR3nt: TGTGCCAGCAGTTTTGCGCTAGCGGGGGGTTACAATGAGCAGTACTTC; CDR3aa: CASSFALAGGYNEQYF
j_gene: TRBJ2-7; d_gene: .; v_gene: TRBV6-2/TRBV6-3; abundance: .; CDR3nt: TGTGCCAGCAGTTCGACTAGAGGGAGGTTTTTCTACGAGCAGTACTTC; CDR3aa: CASSSTRGRFFYEQYF
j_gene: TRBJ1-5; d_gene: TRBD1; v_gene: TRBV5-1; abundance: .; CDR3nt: TGCGCCAGCAGCTTGCTTCCGGGACAGAGCGATCAGCCCCAGCATTTT; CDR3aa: CASSLLPGQSDQPQHF
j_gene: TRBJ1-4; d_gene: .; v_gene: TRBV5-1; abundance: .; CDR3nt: TGCGCCAGCAGCTTTGGCGATCAACTGTTTTTT; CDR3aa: CASSFGDQLFF
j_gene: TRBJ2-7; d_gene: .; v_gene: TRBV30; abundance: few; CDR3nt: TGTGCCTGGAGTGAAAAGGCCAACTACGAGCAGTACTTC; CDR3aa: CAWSEKANYEQYF
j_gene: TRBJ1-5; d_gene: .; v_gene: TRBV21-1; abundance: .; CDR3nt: TGTGCCAGCAGCAATGGACATCTTCGCAATCAGCCCCAGCATTTT; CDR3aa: CASSNGHLRNQPQHF
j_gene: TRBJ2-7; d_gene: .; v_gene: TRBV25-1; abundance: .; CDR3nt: TGTGCCAGCAGTGAAGGGGCAGGACTACGGGGGCAGTACTTC; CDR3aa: CASSEGAGLRGQYF
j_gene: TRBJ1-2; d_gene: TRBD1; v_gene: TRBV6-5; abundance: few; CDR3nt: TGTGCCAGCAGTTACCGGGACAGGGCATATTATGGCTACACCTTC; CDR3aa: CASSYRDRAYYGYTF
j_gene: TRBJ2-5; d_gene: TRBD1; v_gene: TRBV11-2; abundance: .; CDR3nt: TGTGCCAGCAGCTTGGTCCCCGGGACAGGACCTGGTCTGTGGGAGACCCAGTACTTC; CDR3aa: CASSLVPGTGPGLWETQYF
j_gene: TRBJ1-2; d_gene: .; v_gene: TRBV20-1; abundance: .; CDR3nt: TGCAGTGCCGCGTCGGGACTATACAACTATGGCTACACCTTC; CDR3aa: CSAASGLYNYGYTF
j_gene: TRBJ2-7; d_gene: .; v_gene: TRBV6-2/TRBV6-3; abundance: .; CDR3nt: TGTGCCAGCAGTTCCCAGGGTTGGGACTCCTACGAGCAGTACTTC; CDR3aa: CASSSQGWDSYEQYF
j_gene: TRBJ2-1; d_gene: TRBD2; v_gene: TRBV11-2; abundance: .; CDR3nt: TGTGCCAGCAGCTTAGACATCGCGGGAGGGCCGGCCAATGAGCAGTTCTTC; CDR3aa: CASSLDIAGGPANEQFF
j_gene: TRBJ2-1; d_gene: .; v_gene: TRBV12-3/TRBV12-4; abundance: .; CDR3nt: TGTACCAGCAGTTTCGATCTAGAAGACATAGATGAGCAGTTCTTC; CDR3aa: CTSSFDLEDIDEQFF
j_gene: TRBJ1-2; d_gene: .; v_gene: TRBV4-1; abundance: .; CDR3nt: TGCGCCAGCAGCCTTGGACAGACCACTAACTATGGCTGCACCTTC; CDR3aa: CASSLGQTTNYGCTF
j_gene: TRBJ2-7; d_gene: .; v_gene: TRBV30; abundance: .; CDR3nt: TGTGCCTGGAGGCTCAACTGGCGCGCCAGCTCCTACAATGAGCAGTACTTC; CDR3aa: CAWRLNWRASSYNEQYF
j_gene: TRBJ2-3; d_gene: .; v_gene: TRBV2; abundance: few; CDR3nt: TGTGCCAGCAGTCAATCGGTGCTCACAGATACGCAGTATTTT; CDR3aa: CASSQSVLTDTQYF
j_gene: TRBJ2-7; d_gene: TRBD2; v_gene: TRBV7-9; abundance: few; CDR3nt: TGTGCCAGCAGCTCGGGACTAGCTCCCTACGAGCAGTACTTC; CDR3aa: CASSSGLAPYEQYF
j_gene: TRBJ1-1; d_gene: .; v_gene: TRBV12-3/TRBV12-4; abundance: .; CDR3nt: TGTGCCAGCACTTGGGGGCAGGCTGGGGGGTCTGAAGCTTTCTTT; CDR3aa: CASTWGQAGGSEAFF
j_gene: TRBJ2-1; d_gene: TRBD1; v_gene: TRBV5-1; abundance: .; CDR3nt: TGCGCCAGCAGCTTCTTGACAGGGGTTAACAATGAGCAGTTCTTC; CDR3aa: CASSFLTGVNNEQFF
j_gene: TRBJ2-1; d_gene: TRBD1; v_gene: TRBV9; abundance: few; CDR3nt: TGTGCCAGCAGAGGGGACAGGGGGGCGTATGAGCAGTTCTTC; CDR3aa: CASRGDRGAYEQFF
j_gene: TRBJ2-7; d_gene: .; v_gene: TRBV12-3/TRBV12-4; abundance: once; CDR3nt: TGTGCCAGCAATAATTACGAGCAGTACTTC; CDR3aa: CASNNYEQYF